This TCR beta chain was retrieved from a study of cytomegalovirus exposure and HLA in healthy donors. Study-level findings and limits: It emerged from a later analysis that several of the most significant clusters appeared to be linked to common viral pathogens.

Regarding this clone: Its target is unknown.

The V end was cut by 0 bases, the J end by 4 bases, with 4 bases between. CDR1 and CDR2 from the germline V gene are SGHRS and YFSETQ. This CDR3 is built from 12 residues. Both 60 Vbeta primers and 13 Jbeta primers went into the PCR. Libraries were prepared by immunoSEQ multiplex PCR; TCRdb keeps only in-frame clonotypes and omits some of them. The profile shows 150,000 to 250,000 clones, 65% to 80% of them singletons. V gene TRBV5-1 combines with J gene TRBJ2-5, with D unclear. The sequencing input was PBMCs. This clonotype was obtained from a woman in her 30s in good health and CMV-seropositive. CDR3 protein: CASSLVAETQYF. DNA of the CDR3: TGCGCCAGCAGCTTGGTGGCAGAGACCCAGTACTTC.